Below, 4 T cell receptor beta chains from the same sample are listed, as sequenced in a study of vaccination effects on CD4 cells after COVID-19. No antigen is known for these receptors. Libraries were prepared by immunoSEQ multiplex PCR; TCRdb keeps only in-frame clonotypes and omits some of them. The sample includes about 59,000 clones, around 80% of them seen just once. Ahead of sequencing, the ViraFEST assay grew antigen-specific CD4+ T cells using viral peptide pools. The culture ran for 10 days before CD4+ T cells were isolated. Two-dose BNT162b2 or mRNA-1273 vaccination was given to participants. The sample was CD4+ T cells from PBMCs cultured with HCoV-OC43 spike peptides, taken after COVID-19 vaccination. Subset reported: HCoV-OC43 spike overlapping peptide pool stimulation. These receptor sequences come from a human donor who received a COVID-19 vaccine.

A few counts support this clone. CDR3 sequence (DNA): TGTGCCACCAGCAGATCGACAGGGGGCGGGCAGCCCCAGCATTTT. It encodes CATSRSTGGGQPQHF. The chain combines TRBV15 with TRBJ1-5; 10 bases line up with TRBD1. Looked up from germline, CDR1 is LNHNV and CDR2 is YYDKDF (reference sequence). There are 15 residues in the CDR3. V gave up 2 bases and J gave up 7 bases; unmatched junction bases: 5.

The chain has TRBV5-1 and TRBJ2-5; 7 bases map to TRBD1. The CDR3 extends over 14 amino acids. CDR1 is SGHRS and CDR2 is YFSETQ in the germline V gene. V gave up 4 bases and J gave up 3 bases; unmatched junction bases: 6. CDR3 sequence: CASSRGQSKETQYF. CDR3 sequence (DNA): TGCGCCAGCAGCCGGGGACAGTCCAAAGAGACCCAGTACTTC.

V usage is TRBV6-1 and J usage is TRBJ1-6, with D unclear. The CDR3 length is 12 residues. Germline assignment: CDR1 MNHNS and CDR2 SASEGT. Trimming left V 3 bases short and J 9 bases short, with 6 bases between. CDR3: CASSEAGSPLHF. CDR3 DNA sequence: TGTGCCAGCAGTGAGGCGGGTTCACCCCTCCACTTT.

The genes are TRBV5-1 and TRBJ1-3, with no clear D. V lost 3 bases and J lost 0, with 10 bases in between. Germline V gene lookup returns CDR1 SGHRS and CDR2 YFSETQ. The CDR3 is 15 amino acids. In nucleotides, the CDR3 is TGCGCCAGCAGCTCGTCAGTGAGCTCTGGAAACACCATATATTTT. This gives the protein CASSSSVSSGNTIYF.